The clone carrying this T cell receptor (beta chain) was counted between two and nine times. Its specificity is not known. From the 5' RACE reads, TCRdb called clonotypes with MiXCR, one entry per CDR3 protein. The sample shows about 800,000 distinct CDR3 sequences, over 9.5% of them seen only once. This sample stems from a study of CD8 T cells in ankylosing spondylitis. The study's findings and limits: Reactive arthritis synovial fluid and blood previously showed some of these motif variants. Fewer than ten highly homologous variants made up a TCR beta motif that seemed to typify ankylosing spondylitis blood.

The CDR3 extends over 15 amino acids. Trimming cost V 2 bases and J 1 base, with 9 bases left between them. In germline, CDR1 is SGHVS, CDR2 FQNEAQ. The V gene is TRBV7-8, the J gene TRBJ1-3; D perhaps matches TRBD1 (5 bases). The sequenced sample consisted of blood, either unsorted or a sorted T cell fraction (not recorded which). The clonotype originates from a male donor with ankylosing spondylitis. The CDR3 spells CASSLKRGSGNTIYF. DNA of the CDR3: TGTGCCAGCAGCTTAAAAAGGGGATCTGGAAACACCATATATTTT. The variable domain in full, with the rest retrieved from reference TRBV7-8 and TRBJ1-3, is GAGVSQSPRYKVAKRGQDVALRCDPISGHVSLFWYQQALGQGPEFLTYFQNEAQLDKSGLPSDRFFAERPEGSVSTLKIQRTQQEDSAVYLCASSLKRGSGNTIYFGEGSWLTVV.